Each of the 24 T cell receptor beta chains below was sequenced from the same sample in a study of T cells in localized non-small cell lung cancer. Profiled with immunoSEQ multiplex PCR; TCRdb holds only in-frame clones, not every one. Among some 24,000 clones listed, more than 85% were seen once. The sample consisted of peripheral blood, taken before any cancer treatment. These receptors were collected from a woman aged 35 to 70 with stage I lung adenocarcinoma.

This chain links TRBV5-1 with TRBJ2-1; 7 positions match TRBD1. The CDR3 runs 15 residues. From germline, CDR1 is SGHRS and CDR2 YFSETQ. The ends lost 1 base at V and 6 bases at J; junction bases unmatched: 7. CDR3 in DNA: TGCGCCAGCAGCTTGTCCGGAGACAGGGTCAATGAGCAGTTCTTC. It is translated as CASSLSGDRVNEQFF.

CDR3 nucleotides: TGCGCCAGCAGCCGGCTAGCGGGTCCCTACAATGAGCAGTTCTTC. Its protein product is CASSRLAGPYNEQFF. The chain uses TRBV4-1 and TRBJ2-1, with 8 nucleotides matching TRBD2. Losses at the gene ends were 4 bases for V and 2 bases for J; bases not matched to a gene: 4. The germline CDR1 and CDR2 sequences are MGHRA and YSYEKL. The CDR3 spans 15 residues.

The gene calls are TRBV28 and TRBJ1-2; a weak D match, TRBD1 (5 bases). The CDR3 loop spans 14 amino acids. Trimming stripped 7 bases from V and 4 bases from J, with 16 bases between. Looked up from germline, CDR1 is MDHEN and CDR2 is SYDVKM. The CDR3: CASTAGGERYGYTF. The CDR3 coding sequence is TGTGCCAGCACCGCGGGAGGGGAGCGCTATGGCTACACCTTC.

This sequence joins TRBV1 and TRBJ2-4; TRBD1 is the table's D call and was not checked against the DNA. TRBV1 is given as a pseudogene. The CDR3 has 8 amino acids. In nucleotides, the CDR3 is TGCACCAGCAGAGGGGGTTTCTTC. Its protein product is CTSRGGFF.

The CDR3 nucleotides read TGTGCCAGCAGCTTATTCCTAGCGGGAGTTAGTTACAATGAGCAGTTCTTC. This gives the protein CASSLFLAGVSYNEQFF. The gene calls are TRBV11-2 and TRBJ2-1; 10 positions agree with TRBD2. The CDR3 runs 17 residues. V shed 2 bases and J 4 bases; nucleotides not matched to a gene: 8. The V gene's germline CDR1 is SGHAT and CDR2 FQNNGV.

V and J are TRBV7-9 and TRBJ2-1; tentative D call: TRBD2 (6 bases). V lost 7 bases and J lost 9, with 19 bases in between. Germline-derived CDR1 and CDR2 are SEHNR and FQNEAQ (reference sequence). The CDR3 covers 14 residues. CDR3 residues: CASILGAGIGEQFF. The CDR3 region has the DNA TGTGCCAGCATATTAGGGGCGGGAATTGGTGAGCAGTTCTTC. The entire variable domain, with the rest obtained from reference TRBV7-9 and TRBJ2-1, is as follows: DTGVSQNPRHKITKRGQNVTFRCDPISEHNRLYWYRQTLGQGPEFLTYFQNEAQLEKSRLLSDRFSAERPKGSFSTLEIQRTEQGDSAMYLCASILGAGIGEQFFGPGTRLTVL.

The chain employs TRBV2 and TRBJ1-3; no clear D. This CDR3 spans 13 amino acids. Germline values: CDR1 SNHLY, CDR2 FYNNEI. Between the trimmed V and J ends, which lost 6 bases and 0 bases, there was a span of 6 bases. Here the CDR3 DNA reads TGTGCCAGCAGGGGAGACTCTGGAAACACCATATATTTT. Translating it yields CASRGDSGNTIYF.

The chain couples TRBV11-2 to TRBJ2-7, with 7 bases lining up with TRBD1. The ends lost 5 bases at V and 2 bases at J; junction bases unmatched: 6. The CDR3 consists of 14 residues. Germline CDR1 is SGHAT and CDR2 is FQNNGV. The CDR3 DNA follows: TGTGCCAGCAGCACAGACAGGGCGGCCTACGAGCAGTACTTC. Amino acid sequence: CASSTDRAAYEQYF.

J is TRBJ2-5 and V is TRBV5-4; D might be TRBD1 (7 bases). V lost 2 bases to trimming and J lost 5 bases, with 19 bases between them. This CDR3 region has 16 residues. The germline gives CDR1 SGHNT, CDR2 YYREEE (reference sequence). Here the CDR3 reads CASSLGASPGGETQYF. The CDR3 region has the DNA TGTGCCAGCAGCTTAGGGGCCTCCCCAGGGGGGGAGACCCAGTACTTC.

The chain uses TRBV6-5 and TRBJ2-1; no firm D call. CDR1 and CDR2 (germline): MNHEY, SVGAGI. Trimming took 0 bases from V and 8 from J, leaving 14 bases between them. This CDR3 region has 15 residues. DNA of the CDR3: TGTGCCAGCAGTTACTCGAAAGGTGGTTCCGATGAGCAGTTCTTC. Translated: CASSYSKGGSDEQFF.

The rearrangement uses TRBV28 and TRBJ2-1; perhaps D is TRBD1 or TRBD2 (6 bases each). Trimming cost V 11 bases and J 15 bases, with 20 bases left between them. CDR1 is MDHEN and CDR2 is SYDVKM in the germline V gene. The CDR3 runs 11 residues. In nucleotides, the CDR3 is TGTGCCTCCAAGGGGGGAGTAAGTTGGTTCTTC. Its translation: CASKGGVSWFF.

This clone has just a few counts. The gene calls are TRBV1 and TRBJ2-1; the table's D gene call, TRBD2, was not cross checked with the DNA. TRBV1 is annotated as a pseudogene. The CDR3 consists of 18 residues. The CDR3 spells CTSSQDQPGLNLRNEQFF. CDR3 nucleotide sequence: TGCACCAGCAGCCAAGACCAACCGGGACTAAATCTAAGGAATGAGCAGTTCTTC.

The CDR3 DNA follows: TGCGCCAGCGGGGGACTAGCGGGACCTCGGAGCACCTACGAGCAGTACTTC. Protein: CASGGLAGPRSTYEQYF. The chain combines TRBV23-1 with TRBJ2-7; 13 bases map to TRBD2. TRBV23-1 qualifies as an ORF whose function is uncertain. The CDR3 covers 17 residues. Trimming took 8 bases from V and 2 from J; bases not matched to a gene: 12.

This clone was found once. The J gene is TRBJ2-1, the V gene TRBV7-9; 15 positions match TRBD2. The V gene's germline CDR1 is SEHNR and CDR2 FQNEAQ (reference sequence). V was pared by 4 bases and J by 7 bases, with 5 bases of the junction left unmatched. The CDR3 consists of 16 residues. Written as DNA, the CDR3 is TGTGCCAGCAGCTCCGGGACTAGCGGGAGGCTTAATGAGCAGTTCTTC. It yields the protein CASSSGTSGRLNEQFF. Drawing the rest from reference TRBV7-9 and TRBJ2-1, the complete variable domain is DTGVSQNPRHKITKRGQNVTFRCDPISEHNRLYWYRQTLGQGPEFLTYFQNEAQLEKSRLLSDRFSAERPKGSFSTLEIQRTEQGDSAMYLCASSSGTSGRLNEQFFGPGTRLTVL.

The rearrangement joins TRBV29-1 to TRBJ2-2; no firm D call. Between the trimmed V and J ends, which lost 7 bases and 1 base, there was a span of 10 bases. Looked up from germline, CDR1 is SQVTM and CDR2 is ANQGSEA. The CDR3 has 13 amino acids. The CDR3 reads CSGVDGNTGELFF. CDR3 sequence (DNA): TGCAGCGGAGTGGACGGGAACACCGGGGAGCTGTTTTTT.

This sequence joins TRBV15 and TRBJ2-3; D not certain. The length of the CDR3 is 12 residues. The germline V gene encodes CDR1 LNHNV and CDR2 YYDKDF (reference sequence). The V gene lost 2 bases and the J gene lost 4 bases, with 4 bases spanning the gap. CDR3 nucleotides: TGTGCCACCAGCAGATATGCAGATACGCAGTATTTT. Translating it yields CATSRYADTQYF.

V usage is TRBV2 and J usage is TRBJ1-4; D may be TRBD1 (6 bases). Germline lookup yields CDR1 SNHLY and CDR2 FYNNEI. The CDR3 is 16 residues long. Trimming removed 5 bases from V and 0 bases from J, with 13 bases in between. The CDR3 DNA reads as TGTGCCAGCAGTACGCAGGGGATCGCAACTAATGAAAAACTGTTTTTT. It translates to CASSTQGIATNEKLFF.

The chain combines TRBV6-4 with TRBJ2-1; possible D gene TRBD2, 7 bases. Trimming shortened V by 0 bases and J by 7 bases, and 16 bases separated the two germline ends. This CDR3 contains 16 residues. Germline-derived CDR1 and CDR2 are MRHNA and SNTAGT. CDR3 residues: CASSDSTRRGRNEQFF. CDR3 nucleotide sequence: TGTGCCAGCAGTGACTCGACCAGGCGGGGGCGGAATGAGCAGTTCTTC.

V gene TRBV7-2 combines with J gene TRBJ2-1; D remains unclear. This CDR3 has 14 residues. V lost 1 base, J lost 10 bases, and 14 bases lay in between. CDR1 is SGHTA, CDR2 FQGNSA, per germline. The CDR3 region has the DNA TGTGCCAGCAGCTTAGGTACGGGTCAGGAGGAGCAGTTCTTC. Encoded protein: CASSLGTGQEEQFF.

This rearrangement joins TRBV7-6 to TRBJ2-7; D remains ambiguous. The CDR3 consists of 13 residues. Trimming shortened V by 4 bases and J by 3 bases, and 10 bases separated the two germline ends. CDR1 and CDR2 (germline): SGHVS, FNYEAQ. CDR3: CASSSGPNYEQYF. The CDR3 region has the DNA TGTGCCAGCAGCTCAGGACCGAACTACGAGCAGTACTTC.

This chain links TRBV7-9 with TRBJ1-5; possibly TRBD1 for D (6 bases). V gave up 8 bases and J gave up 0 bases, with 11 bases separating them. CDR1 is SEHNR, CDR2 FQNEAQ, per germline (reference sequence). The CDR3 runs 14 residues. The CDR3 spells CASGGTNSNQPQHF. The CDR3 DNA reads as TGTGCCAGCGGCGGGACAAATAGCAATCAGCCCCAGCATTTT.

This clone was observed a single time. V is TRBV6-6 and J is TRBJ1-2, with no clear D. CDR1 and CDR2 from the germline V gene are MNHNY and SVGAGI (reference sequence). The CDR3 extends over 14 amino acids. V was trimmed by 0 bases and J by 5 bases, leaving 10 bases between them. DNA of the CDR3: TGTGCCAGCAGTTACTCGATGGCGGATTATGGCTACACCTTC. This gives the protein CASSYSMADYGYTF.

V gene TRBV27 combines with J gene TRBJ2-2; 7 nucleotides align to TRBD2. The length of the CDR3 is 13 residues. Losses at the gene ends were 8 bases for V and 5 bases for J; bases not matched to a gene: 5. The germline gives CDR1 MNHEY, CDR2 SMNVEV (reference sequence). DNA of the CDR3: TGTGCCAGCCGACTAGCCCTAACCGGGGAGCTGTTTTTT. Its protein is CASRLALTGELFF.

The J gene is TRBJ1-1, the V gene TRBV4-1; TRBD1 might be the D (5 bases). V lost 0 bases to trimming and J lost 1 base, with 18 bases between them. The germline V gene has CDR1 MGHRA and CDR2 YSYEKL. The CDR3 loop spans 18 amino acids. The CDR3 protein is CASSQEPFTGRTNTEAFF. DNA of the CDR3: TGCGCCAGCAGCCAAGAACCTTTTACGGGACGTACGAACACTGAAGCTTTCTTT.